The clone carrying this T cell receptor (beta chain) was recorded once. This CDR3 is built from 15 residues. The germline gives CDR1 MDHEN, CDR2 SYDVKM. Trimming removed 6 bases at V and 0 bases at J, with 15 bases between. The sample originates from a study of blood T cell repertoires in COVID-19. The protocol was immunoSEQ multiplex PCR, while the TCRdb copy is restricted to in-frame clones and leaves out a portion. The data contain roughly 97,000 clones, 70% to 85% of them singletons. The TCR comes from a man between 70 and 80 years old with acute or convalescent COVID-19. Input material: peripheral blood. The chain combines TRBV28 with TRBJ2-7; D is unresolved. CDR3 residues: CASSPSSPSSYEQYF. For the CDR3, the DNA is TGTGCCAGCAGCCCGTCGTCCCCCAGCTCCTACGAGCAGTACTTC.